These T cell receptor beta chains were read from a single sample in a study of early T cells in non-severe SARS-CoV-2 infection. TCRdb reanalysed the 5' RACE reads using MiXCR and keeps one entry per CDR3 protein. The sample has approximately 65,000 distinct CDR3 sequences, 12% to 15% seen once. Material for sequencing was whole blood. Receptors were obtained from an adult who was a healthcare worker with PCR-confirmed SARS-CoV-2 infection or an uninfected control (not recorded which). Each CDR3 is given with its conserved first and last residue. A D gene is named only where the DNA matches it firmly. Clone size is not always given. Where it is, it says once, few, many or a class for expanded clones.

J gene,clone size,V gene,D gene,CDR3 DNA,CDR3 protein
TRBJ2-2,few,TRBV20-1,TRBD1,TGCAGTGCTAGACCCGGACAGGGGGCGGTAACCGGGGAGCTGTTTTTT,CSARPGQGAVTGELFF
TRBJ1-3,.,TRBV29-1,.,TGCAGCATTTACTCTGGAAACACCATATATTTT,CSIYSGNTIYF
TRBJ1-1,.,TRBV11-2,.,TGTGCCAGCAGCTTAGTTCGTGGGCGAGAAGCTTTCTTT,CASSLVRGREAFF
TRBJ2-1,many,TRBV20-1,TRBD2,TGCAGTGCTAGTGATAGCGGGGGGTCGAACAATGAGCAGTTCTTC,CSASDSGGSNNEQFF
TRBJ2-7,.,TRBV20-1,.,TGCAGTGCTAGAGGCCGGGTAGGGGGAACCTCCTACGAGCAGTACTTC,CSARGRVGGTSYEQYF
TRBJ2-5,.,TRBV5-1,.,TGCGCCAGCAGCTTGAGGAGGTCAAAAGAGACCCAGTACTTC,CASSLRRSKETQYF
TRBJ2-3,few,TRBV9,.,TGTGCCAGCAGCCCACATGGGGACCACTTCTACACAGATACGCAGTATTTT,CASSPHGDHFYTDTQYF
TRBJ1-1,.,TRBV28,.,TGTGCCAGCAGTTTAGGGGCCACTGAAGCTTTCTTT,CASSLGATEAFF
TRBJ1-3,few,TRBV6-6,TRBD1,TGTGCCAGCAGTCAGACAGGGAACTCTGGAAACACCATATATTTT,CASSQTGNSGNTIYF
TRBJ1-4,.,TRBV6-6,.,TGTACCAGCCGGTCGGGAGGAGATGAAAAACTGTTTTTT,CTSRSGGDEKLFF
TRBJ1-4,.,TRBV27,TRBD1,TGTGCCAGCAGTTTATGGCAGGGGGCGGGTGAAAAACTGTTTTTT,CASSLWQGAGEKLFF
TRBJ1-6,many,TRBV20-1,TRBD1,TGCAGTGCCCATGGACAGGGCGATTCACCCCTCCACTTT,CSAHGQGDSPLHF
TRBJ1-1,few,TRBV6-5,.,TGTGCCAGCAGCAAAGACAGCACTGAAGCTTTCTTT,CASSKDSTEAFF
TRBJ2-2,.,TRBV11-1,.,TGTGCCAGCAGCATCGACGGGGCGCGGACCGGGGAGCTGTTTTTT,CASSIDGARTGELFF
TRBJ2-3,.,TRBV29-1,.,TGCAGCGTTGAACAGGGGTTGGGCACAGATACGCAGTATTTT,CSVEQGLGTDTQYF
TRBJ2-3,many,TRBV6-2/TRBV6-3,.,TGTGCCAGCAGTTACTCATGGGGCCACTTCACAGATACGCAGTATTTT,CASSYSWGHFTDTQYF
TRBJ2-2,few,TRBV2,.,TGTGCCAGCAGCGGCAACGGAATTCCCGGGGAGCTGTTTTTT,CASSGNGIPGELFF
TRBJ1-5,many,TRBV28,.,TGTGCCAGCAGTTTATTAGAGGAAGCTATCGGACAGCCCCAGCATTTT,CASSLLEEAIGQPQHF
TRBJ2-6,.,TRBV7-2,.,TGTGCCAGCAGCACCGCAGTCTCTGGGGCCAACGTCCTGACTTTC,CASSTAVSGANVLTF
TRBJ2-5,.,TRBV5-1,TRBD1,TGCGCCAGCAGCTTGGCCAACGCAGGGGGAGAGACCCAGTACTTC,CASSLANAGGETQYF
TRBJ1-2,once,TRBV28,.,TGTGCCAGCAGTTTAGCAGGGCCAAGCCCAAGCATCTATGGCTACACCTTC,CASSLAGPSPSIYGYTF
TRBJ2-3,many,TRBV5-1,.,TGCGCCAGCAGCAGATTTGACGGGGCCACCACAGATACGCAGTATTTT,CASSRFDGATTDTQYF
TRBJ1-4,.,TRBV19,.,TGTGCCAGTAGTTTGGTGCAGGGCACTAATGAAAAACTGTTTTTT,CASSLVQGTNEKLFF
TRBJ1-1,few,TRBV2,TRBD1,TGTGCCAGCCGGACAGGACGGAACACTGAAGCTTTCTTT,CASRTGRNTEAFF
TRBJ1-2,many,TRBV6-4,TRBD1,TGTGCCAGCAGTGACGGGACAGAGAATTATGGCTACACCTTC,CASSDGTENYGYTF
TRBJ2-1,few,TRBV5-1,TRBD2,TGCGCCAGCAGCCCCAGCGGGGCGATCTACAATGAGCAGTTCTTC,CASSPSGAIYNEQFF
TRBJ2-7,few,TRBV4-2,.,TGTGCCAGCAGCCAAGAGTCGAGAGGGGCCCCCTACGAGCAGTACTTC,CASSQESRGAPYEQYF
TRBJ2-7,few,TRBV28,TRBD2,TGTGCCAGCAGGACATGGACAGCGGGAGACGAGCAGTACTTC,CASRTWTAGDEQYF
TRBJ1-1,.,TRBV5-6,.,TGTGCCAGCAGCTCCGTAGGCGGGGGAAGCACTGAAGCTTTCTTT,CASSSVGGGSTEAFF
TRBJ1-1,few,TRBV7-6,TRBD1,TGTGCCAGCAGCCCGGACAGGGGACACACTGAAGCTTTCTTT,CASSPDRGHTEAFF
TRBJ2-1,.,TRBV5-1,TRBD2,TGCGCCAGCGGGGAGGGACTAGCGGGGGCCTACTCCTACAATGAGCAGTTCTTC,CASGEGLAGAYSYNEQFF
TRBJ2-2,few,TRBV6-1,.,TGTGCCAGCAGTTTTCAGGACGGAACCGGGGAGCTGTTTTTT,CASSFQDGTGELFF
TRBJ2-7,.,TRBV7-6,TRBD2,TGTGCCAGCAGCCTATCTAGCGGGGGGAGCTCCTACGAGCAGTACTTC,CASSLSSGGSSYEQYF
TRBJ1-1,.,TRBV15,.,TGTGCCACCAGCAGAGATTTCTCGGCTAACACTGAAGCTTTCTTT,CATSRDFSANTEAFF
TRBJ2-1,many,TRBV28,.,TGTGCCAGCAGTTTCGTGCGGGGACGCAATGAGCAGTTCTTC,CASSFVRGRNEQFF
TRBJ2-1,.,TRBV7-2,TRBD1,TGTGCCAGCAGCCTCCAGGGGGAGCTCACCAATGAGCAGTTCTTC,CASSLQGELTNEQFF
TRBJ2-2,.,TRBV10-3,.,TGTGCCATCAGTGGTGGAACCGGGGAGCTGTTTTTT,CAISGGTGELFF
TRBJ2-7,.,TRBV29-1,TRBD1,TGCAGCGTCGTAACAGGGGACGTAGCCTACGAGCAGTACTTC,CSVVTGDVAYEQYF
TRBJ2-7,.,TRBV6-2/TRBV6-3,TRBD1,TGTGCCAGCAGTTCGGGACAGTCTAACGAGCAGTACTTC,CASSSGQSNEQYF
TRBJ2-7,few,TRBV29-1,TRBD2,TGCAGCGTTGAGGCGGGGGGCTCCTACGAGCAGTACTTC,CSVEAGGSYEQYF
TRBJ2-3,.,TRBV20-1,.,TGCAGTGCTAGTCCCCGCACAGATACGCAGTATTTT,CSASPRTDTQYF
TRBJ2-2,many,TRBV19,.,TGTGCCAGTAGTATAAGACAGATGGGCACCGGGGAGCTGTTTTTT,CASSIRQMGTGELFF
TRBJ1-3,.,TRBV7-9,TRBD1,TGTGCCAGCAGCTTAGCCGGGACAGCCTCTGGAAACACCATATATTTT,CASSLAGTASGNTIYF
TRBJ2-5,.,TRBV29-1,.,TGCAGCGTTGTGGAGGACCCGGAGACCCAGTACTTC,CSVVEDPETQYF